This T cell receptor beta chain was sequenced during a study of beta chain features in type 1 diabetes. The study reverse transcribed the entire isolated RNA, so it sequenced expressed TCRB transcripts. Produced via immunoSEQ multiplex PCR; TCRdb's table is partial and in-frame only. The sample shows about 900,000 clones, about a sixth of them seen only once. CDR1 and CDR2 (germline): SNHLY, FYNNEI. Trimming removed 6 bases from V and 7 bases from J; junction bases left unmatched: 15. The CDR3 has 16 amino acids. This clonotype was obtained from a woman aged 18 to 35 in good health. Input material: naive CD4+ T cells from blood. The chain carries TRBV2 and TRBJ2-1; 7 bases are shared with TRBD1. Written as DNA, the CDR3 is TGTGCCAGCAGACTAAACAGGGGCGCGTCCAAAAATGAGCAGTTCTTC. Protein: CASRLNRGASKNEQFF.